The following is a T cell receptor beta chain sequence with its context. This clone was counted many times. No cognate antigen has been identified for it. Within one base of it there is no much larger clone, and no base qualities were kept. Other DNA sequences in the same sample also yield this CDR3. This entry comes from a study of shared clonotypes between healthy human individuals (TCRdb year 2020). In the study overall: Three men and a couple of women, aged 18 to 49 years, made up the cohort. To estimate repertoire size and how much clonotype sharing occurs between individuals, the study deeply sequenced the blood TCR repertoires of five healthy adults. Leukapheresis yielded between about 0.8 and 9.5 billion PBMCs per donor. Libraries were prepared and TCR repertoires were sequenced by different laboratories using diverse techniques, in order to increase sequencing depth and limit assay-specific biases.

Healthy HIV-negative adults with no recently reported acute infections or vaccinations were included as donors. Every donor was a Caucasian adult residing in Nashville, Tennessee, USA. For unsorted samples, 100 million or so PBMCs were counted, and genomic DNA was extracted using the QIAamp DNA Blood Mini kit. Blood was obtained by leukapheresis, after which PBMCs were separated by Ficoll-Histopaque density gradient centrifugation and cryopreserved in liquid nitrogen vapor phase. TCR CDR3 regions were amplified from genomic DNA by multiplex PCR using the deep immunoSEQ assay. For each cell subset, the extracted genomic DNA was distributed evenly across all wells of several immunoSEQ 96-well plates, and each plate served as one replicate. For unsorted PBMC, about 300 ng genomic DNA, equal to approximately 30,000 T cell genomes, was loaded into each replicate PCR. Genomic DNA from unsorted PBMC was sequenced over ten immunoSEQ deep assay plates. The purified libraries were quantified using a Qubit 3.0 fluorometer, sized with a Bioanalyzer 2100, and then quantified again using the KAPA Library Quantification kit. Every immunoSEQ 96-well plate was sequenced on a dedicated single-read 150-cycle Illumina NextSeq 550 flow cell. Turning to the authors' computational methods: Because only junctional sequences without quality scores were contained in the immunoSEQ output, filtering matching that applied to full-length reads could not be performed. Sequences were annotated with PyIR, a Python wrapper for IgBLAST v1.9, using IMGT germline references to assign V/J genes and CDR3. Reads were removed for weak V/J assignments (E-value above 1e-6), missing CDR3, stop codons, out-of-frame junctions, or ambiguous translated residues. V3J clonotypes were defined by identical inferred V gene, J gene, and CDR3 amino acid sequence. To compute the percentage overlap between repertoires, the number of shared unique clonotypes was divided by the size of the smaller repertoire. Three approaches were used to assess repertoire richness: RTK rarefaction, the Chao1 estimator, and Recon v2.1 estimates of unobserved clonotypes. TCRdb re-hosts the immuneACCESS table, in-frame sequences only. Its copies lack some clones; in the studies checked, an unresolved V gene accounts for under half of them, and the cause for the rest is not known. That table is the source of V, J and clone size, and D and trimming were worked out from the DNA. Present in this sample are about 510,000 clones, more than 65% of which were seen just once. Of the sample, 13% is held by the ten largest clones.

What the study reported, not specific to this receptor: Pairwise subsampling led to the expectation that sequencing depth would affect the degree of clonotype sharing among donors. The genetic and exposure-history diversity represented was limited by the small number of donors. Sampling was limited to blood, and TCR repertoires in tissue likely differ from TCR repertoires in blood.

The sequenced material came from PBMCs. The sequence came from a woman aged 40 to 55 in good health. Some clones in this sample may be carry-over from other donors' samples.

This receptor carries the CDR3 CASSLPTSTRGAVTEAFF. The bases are TGTGCCAGCAGTTTACCTACCTCCACTAGGGGCGCGGTCACTGAAGCTTTCTTT. The V and J genes are TRBV28 and TRBJ1-1; tentative D gene TRBD1, with 5 bases matching. Trimming takes 2 bases from V and 4 bases from J, and the germline ends sit 23 bases apart. According to the germline V gene, CDR1 reads MDHEN and CDR2 reads SYDVKM. The CDR3 has 18 amino acids, counting the end cysteine and phenylalanine. Only the CDR3 portion is preserved as DNA: 54 bases, with reading frame beginning at the first base.